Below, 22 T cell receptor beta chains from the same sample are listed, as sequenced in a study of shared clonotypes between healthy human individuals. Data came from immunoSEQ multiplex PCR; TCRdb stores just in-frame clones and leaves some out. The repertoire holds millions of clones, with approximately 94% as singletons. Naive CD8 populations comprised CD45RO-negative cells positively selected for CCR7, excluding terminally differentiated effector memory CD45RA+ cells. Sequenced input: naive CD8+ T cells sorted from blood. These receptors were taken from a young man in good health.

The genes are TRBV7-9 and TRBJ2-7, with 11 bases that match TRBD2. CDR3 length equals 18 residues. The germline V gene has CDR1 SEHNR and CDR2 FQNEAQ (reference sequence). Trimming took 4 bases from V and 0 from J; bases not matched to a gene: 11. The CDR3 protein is CASSSRVSSGGTSYEQYF. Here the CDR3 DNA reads TGTGCCAGCAGCTCCAGGGTGTCTAGCGGGGGGACCTCCTACGAGCAGTACTTC.

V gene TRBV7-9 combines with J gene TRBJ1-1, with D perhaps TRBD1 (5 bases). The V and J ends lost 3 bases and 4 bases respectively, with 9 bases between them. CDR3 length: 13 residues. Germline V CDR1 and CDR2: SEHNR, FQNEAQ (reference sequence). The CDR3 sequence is CASSFAGRTEAFF. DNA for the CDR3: TGTGCCAGCAGCTTTGCGGGGCGCACTGAAGCTTTCTTT.

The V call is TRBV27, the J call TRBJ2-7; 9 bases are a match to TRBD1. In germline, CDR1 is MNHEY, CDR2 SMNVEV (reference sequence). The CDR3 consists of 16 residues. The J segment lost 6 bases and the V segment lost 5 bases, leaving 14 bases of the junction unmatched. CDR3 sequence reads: CASSLLPLTGGSEQYF. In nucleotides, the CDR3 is TGTGCCAGCAGTCTTCTGCCCTTAACAGGGGGCAGCGAGCAGTACTTC.

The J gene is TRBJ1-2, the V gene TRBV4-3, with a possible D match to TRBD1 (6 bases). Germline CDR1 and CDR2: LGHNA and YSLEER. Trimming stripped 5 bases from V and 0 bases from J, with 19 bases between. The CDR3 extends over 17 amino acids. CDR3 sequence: CASSETTTGWPNYGYTF. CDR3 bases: TGCGCCAGCAGCGAGACCACTACAGGGTGGCCTAACTATGGCTACACCTTC.

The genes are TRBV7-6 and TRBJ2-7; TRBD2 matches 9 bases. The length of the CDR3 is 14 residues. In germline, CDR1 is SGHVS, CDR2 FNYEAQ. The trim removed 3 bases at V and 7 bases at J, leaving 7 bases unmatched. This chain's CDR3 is CASSFAAGGEEQYF. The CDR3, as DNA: TGTGCCAGCAGCTTTGCAGCGGGAGGAGAGGAGCAGTACTTC.

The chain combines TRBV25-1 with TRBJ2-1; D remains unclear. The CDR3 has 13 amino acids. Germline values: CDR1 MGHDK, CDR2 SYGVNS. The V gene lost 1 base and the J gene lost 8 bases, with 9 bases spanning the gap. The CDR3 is CASSEWGFDEQFF. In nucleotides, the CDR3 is TGTGCCAGCAGTGAATGGGGATTTGATGAGCAGTTCTTC.

The CDR3 nucleotides are TGTGCCAGCAGCTCCGAGCGGGCCCTAGGGGAGCAGTACTTC. Amino acid sequence: CASSSERALGEQYF. V gene TRBV7-9 combines with J gene TRBJ2-7; maybe TRBD2 (6 bases). The CDR3 sequence is 14 residues long. From germline, CDR1 is SEHNR and CDR2 FQNEAQ (reference sequence). Trimming removed 4 bases from V and 7 bases from J, with 17 bases in between.

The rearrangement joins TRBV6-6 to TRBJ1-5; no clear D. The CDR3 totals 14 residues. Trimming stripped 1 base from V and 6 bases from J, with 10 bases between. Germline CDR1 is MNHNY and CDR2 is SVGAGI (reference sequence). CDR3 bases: TGTGCCAGCAGTTACTACTCGCTAGGTCAGCCCCAGCATTTT. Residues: CASSYYSLGQPQHF.

The CDR3 loop reads CASSSLQSRNEQFF. The CDR3 DNA sequence: TGCGCCAGCAGCTCGCTCCAGAGCCGGAATGAGCAGTTCTTC. The genes are TRBV4-3 and TRBJ2-1; no firm D call. CDR3 size: 14 residues. Trimming cost V 5 bases and J 7 bases, with 15 bases left between them. The germline CDR1 and CDR2 sequences are LGHNA and YSLEER.

The CDR3 nucleotides read TGTGCCAGCAACAGACCGGGACAGGTTAACTATGGCTACACCTTC. As protein: CASNRPGQVNYGYTF. V usage is TRBV7-9 and J usage is TRBJ1-2; the match to TRBD1 covers 8 bases. The CDR3 extends over 15 amino acids. The junction had 8 bases not matched to a gene; V was cut back by 7 bases and J by 1 base. Per germline, CDR1 SEHNR and CDR2 FQNEAQ (reference sequence).

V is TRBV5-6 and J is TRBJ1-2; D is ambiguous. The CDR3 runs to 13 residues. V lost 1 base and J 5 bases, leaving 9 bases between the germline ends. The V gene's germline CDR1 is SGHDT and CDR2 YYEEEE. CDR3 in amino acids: CASSLFAAYGYTF. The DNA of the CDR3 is TGTGCCAGCAGCTTGTTCGCGGCATATGGCTACACCTTC.

CDR3 sequence (DNA): TGCGCCAGCAGCCAAGAGGCGGGCGTCCCGACCTACGAGCAGTACTTC. Amino acid sequence: CASSQEAGVPTYEQYF. This chain links TRBV4-1 with TRBJ2-7; weak D call: TRBD2 (5 bases). This CDR3 comprises 16 residues. V lost 0 bases to trimming and J lost 2 bases, with 14 bases between them. CDR1 MGHRA and CDR2 YSYEKL come from the germline V gene.

CDR3: CASSDRDRDTFGGYTF. The DNA of the CDR3 is TGCGCCAGCAGTGACCGGGACAGGGATACTTTTGGGGGCTACACCTTC. The chain joins TRBV10-1 to TRBJ1-2; 9 bases match TRBD1. The length of the CDR3 is 16 residues. V was clipped by 3 bases and J by 8 bases; unmatched bases: 13. Germline V gene lookup returns CDR1 WNHNN and CDR2 SYGVQD (reference sequence).

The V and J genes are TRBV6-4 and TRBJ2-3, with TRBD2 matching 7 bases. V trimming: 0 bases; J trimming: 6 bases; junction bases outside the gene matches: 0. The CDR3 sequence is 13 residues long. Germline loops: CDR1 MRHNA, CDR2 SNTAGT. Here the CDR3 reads CASSDSGGDTQYF. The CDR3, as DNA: TGTGCCAGCAGTGACTCCGGGGGGGATACGCAGTATTTT.

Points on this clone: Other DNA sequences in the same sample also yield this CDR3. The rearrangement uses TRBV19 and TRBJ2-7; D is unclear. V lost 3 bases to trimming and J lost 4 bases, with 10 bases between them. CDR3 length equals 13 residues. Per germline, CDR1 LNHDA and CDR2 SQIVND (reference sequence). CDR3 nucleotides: TGTGCCAGTAGTATTGGCCCCTTTTACGAGCAGTACTTC. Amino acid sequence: CASSIGPFYEQYF.

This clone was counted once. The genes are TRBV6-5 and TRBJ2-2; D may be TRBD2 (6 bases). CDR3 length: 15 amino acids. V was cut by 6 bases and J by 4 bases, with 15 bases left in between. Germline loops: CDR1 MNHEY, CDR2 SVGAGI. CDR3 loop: CASSLGGSGTGELFF. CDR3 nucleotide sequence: TGTGCCAGCAGCCTGGGAGGTTCGGGCACCGGGGAGCTGTTTTTT.

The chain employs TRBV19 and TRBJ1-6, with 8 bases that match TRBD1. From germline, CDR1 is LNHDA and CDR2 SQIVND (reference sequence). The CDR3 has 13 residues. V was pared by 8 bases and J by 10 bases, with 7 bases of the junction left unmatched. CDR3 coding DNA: TGTGCCAGTCATGGACAGGGAGGGTCACCCCTCCACTTT. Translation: CASHGQGGSPLHF.

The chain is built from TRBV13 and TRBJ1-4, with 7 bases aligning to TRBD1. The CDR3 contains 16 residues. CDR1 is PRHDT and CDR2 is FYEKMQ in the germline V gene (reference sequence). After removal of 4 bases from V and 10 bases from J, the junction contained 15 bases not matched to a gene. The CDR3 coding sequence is TGTGCCAGCAGCTCTAGGGTCGAGGGGGCGCGGGGAAAACTGTTTTTT. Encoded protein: CASSSRVEGARGKLFF.

CDR3 bases: TGTGCCAGCAGTTATGGGCTGCAATACGAGCAGTACTTC. Protein: CASSYGLQYEQYF. The chain joins TRBV27 to TRBJ2-7, with unresolved D. The CDR3 totals 13 residues. The V end lost 4 bases, the J end lost 4 bases, and 11 bases lay between the germline ends. Germline values: CDR1 MNHEY, CDR2 SMNVEV (reference sequence).

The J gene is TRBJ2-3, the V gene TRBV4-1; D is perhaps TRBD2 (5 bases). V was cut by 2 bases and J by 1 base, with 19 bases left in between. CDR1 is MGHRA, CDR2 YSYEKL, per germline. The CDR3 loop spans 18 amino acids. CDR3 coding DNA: TGCGCCAGCAGCCAACGTGTAACGGGGAGTCTTGGCACAGATACGCAGTATTTT. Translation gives CASSQRVTGSLGTDTQYF.

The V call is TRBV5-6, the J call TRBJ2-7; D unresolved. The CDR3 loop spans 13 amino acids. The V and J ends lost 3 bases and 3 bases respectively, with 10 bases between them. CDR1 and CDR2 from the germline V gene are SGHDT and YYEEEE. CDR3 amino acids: CASSSVADYEQYF. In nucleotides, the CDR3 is TGTGCCAGCAGCTCTGTGGCAGACTACGAGCAGTACTTC.

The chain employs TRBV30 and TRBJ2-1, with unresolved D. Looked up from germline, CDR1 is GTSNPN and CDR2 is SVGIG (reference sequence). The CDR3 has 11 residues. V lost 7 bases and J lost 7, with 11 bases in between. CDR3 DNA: TGTGCCTCAAGAGATCGGAATGAGCAGTTCTTC. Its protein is CASRDRNEQFF.